Here is one T cell receptor beta chain with its context. Its antigen is unknown. The sample originates from a study of cytomegalovirus exposure and HLA in healthy donors. V shed 3 bases, J shed 3 bases, and the junction held 5 bases outside the gene matches. The germline V gene encodes CDR1 SGDLS and CDR2 YYNGEE. The length of the CDR3 is 15 residues. Overall study results and limits: According to a later analysis, most TCR beta chains associated with CMV appeared HLA-restricted.

PCR involved 60 Vbeta and 13 Jbeta primers. This table comes from immunoSEQ multiplex PCR, and its TCRdb copy is limited to in-frame clones, with some not included. The top ten clones hold 2% to 2.5% of a sample with 95,000 to 150,000 clones, 75% to 90% of them seen once. The rearrangement links TRBV9 to TRBJ2-2; 7 positions match TRBD1. Sample: PBMCs. The clonotype comes from a man aged 30 to 39 in good health and CMV-seronegative. CDR3 DNA: TGTGCCAGCAGCGACAGGGGCTCGGACACCGGGGAGCTGTTTTTT. It encodes CASSDRGSDTGELFF.